The clone carrying this TCR beta chain was counted at least ten times. Per the original data handling: TCR counts had a median of about 100,000 per sample and spanned roughly 23,224 to 750,000. TCRdb independently ran MiXCR on the RACE reads; one entry per CDR3 protein. The V and J calls shown here were made by TCRdb, not taken from the authors' results. The sample carries about 400,000 distinct CDR3 sequences, about 6.3% recorded once. These data belong to a study of human T cells and chemical hapten exposure. The CDR3 covers 13 residues. Germline V lookup: CDR1 MNHEY, CDR2 SVGEGT. V gave up 2 bases and J gave up 10 bases, with 14 bases separating them. Stated time point: patch test 2, 6 weeks after DPC sensitization. This sample's treatment: therapeutic diphenylcyclopropenone sensitization with weekly scalp DPC.

The V and J genes are TRBV6-2 or TRBV6-3 and TRBJ1-1; possibly TRBD1 for D (6 bases). This sequence originates from a woman aged 18-29 years with alopecia areata. Some clones in this sample may be carry-over from other donors' samples. The sequencing here drew on whole blood, taken in connection with sensitization to the hapten diphenylcyclopropenone (DPC). CDR3 residues: CASSYPNRVRAFF. The CDR3 DNA reads TGTGCCAGCAGTTACCCGAACAGGGTGAGAGCTTTCTTT.